These 10 T cell receptor beta chains originate from one sample sequenced in a study of beta chain features in type 1 diabetes. TCRB transcripts that were expressed got sequenced, as all of the isolated RNA had been reverse transcribed. The protocol was immunoSEQ multiplex PCR, while the TCRdb copy is restricted to in-frame clones and leaves out a portion. The table records 900,000 or so clones, about 17% of them present only once. The sequencing sample was made of naive CD4+ T cells from blood. These receptors all stem from a woman under 30 in good health.

The gene calls are TRBV2 and TRBJ1-1; D unclear. Trimming stripped 2 bases from V and 3 bases from J, with 22 bases between. The CDR3 runs 18 residues. Looked up from germline, CDR1 is SNHLY and CDR2 is FYNNEI. The CDR3 DNA reads as TGTGCCAGCAGTGAACGTTCGAGTGTGGGCTGGGTGGACACTGAAGCTTTCTTT. This gives the protein CASSERSSVGWVDTEAFF.

The rearrangement joins TRBV9 to TRBJ1-2; D gene uncertain. The CDR3 has 13 residues. V was shortened by 3 bases and J by 7 bases, with 13 bases between the two germline ends. Germline CDR1 and CDR2: SGDLS and YYNGEE. The CDR3: CASSADGGRGYTF. CDR3 in DNA: TGTGCCAGCAGCGCGGACGGAGGTCGTGGCTACACCTTC.

This clone was observed a handful of times. The rearrangement links TRBV7-8 to TRBJ2-1; 8 positions agree with TRBD1. The J segment lost 6 bases and the V segment lost 2 bases, leaving 6 bases of the junction unmatched. The CDR3 sequence is 15 residues long. Germline V CDR1 and CDR2: SGHVS, FQNEAQ. The CDR3 nucleotides are TGTGCCAGCAGCTTACGAGACAGGGGCGGCAATGAGCAGTTCTTC. Its translation is CASSLRDRGGNEQFF.

This clone has only a few counts. Other DNA sequences in this sample translate to the same CDR3. The rearrangement joins TRBV28 to TRBJ1-4; TRBD1 matches 9 bases. Germline-derived CDR1 and CDR2 are MDHEN and SYDVKM. CDR3 length: 14 residues. V lost 4 bases to trimming and J lost 4 bases; unmatched junction nucleotides: 1. The CDR3 sequence is CASSSGQGNEKLFF. The CDR3 DNA reads TGTGCCAGCAGTTCGGGACAGGGTAATGAAAAACTGTTTTTT.

The V gene is TRBV5-4, the J gene TRBJ1-1, with 7 bases identical to TRBD1. Germline V gene lookup returns CDR1 SGHNT and CDR2 YYREEE (reference sequence). The CDR3 has 15 amino acids. The V segment lost 5 bases and the J segment 0 bases; nucleotides outside the gene matches: 7. CDR3 in amino acids: CASSLPGGMNTEAFF. The CDR3 region has the DNA TGTGCCAGCAGTCTTCCAGGGGGGATGAACACTGAAGCTTTCTTT.

This clone was counted between two and nine times. CDR3 sequence: CASSPGQGGNNEQFF. CDR3 DNA: TGTGCCAGCAGTCCCGGACAGGGAGGGAACAATGAGCAGTTCTTC. The rearrangement uses TRBV28 and TRBJ2-1; a possible D gene is TRBD1 (8 bases). Germline V gene data show CDR1 as MDHEN and CDR2 as SYDVKM. The germline V and J ends were trimmed by 5 bases and 5 bases, with 16 bases remaining between them. The CDR3 covers 15 residues.

Details on this clone: Other DNA sequences in the same sample also yield this CDR3. V and J are TRBV28 and TRBJ2-7, with D tentatively TRBD1 (6 bases). Trimming took off 6 bases at V and 3 bases at J, with 6 bases between the two ends. Germline CDR1 and CDR2: MDHEN and SYDVKM. CDR3 length equals 11 residues. For the CDR3, the DNA is TGTGCCAGCAGGACAGGCTACGAGCAGTACTTC. It codes for CASRTGYEQYF.

This clone was seen more than once but under ten times. The chain links TRBV28 to TRBJ1-2; possibly TRBD1 for D (5 bases). Between the trimmed V and J ends, which lost 9 bases and 6 bases, there was a span of 20 bases. Looked up from germline, CDR1 is MDHEN and CDR2 is SYDVKM. The CDR3 spans 14 residues. CDR3 nucleotides: TGTGCCAGGGGAGCAGCCTTAAAGGGGAATGGCTACACCTTC. Translating it yields CARGAALKGNGYTF.

In its sample, this clone was seen a few times. This sequence joins TRBV2 and TRBJ1-2, with D unclear. CDR3 size: 14 residues. Germline loops: CDR1 SNHLY, CDR2 FYNNEI. With 5 bases removed from V and 7 bases from J, the gap between germline ends came to 17 bases. This CDR3 reads CASSFTGQAAGYTF. The CDR3 DNA follows: TGTGCCAGCAGTTTCACCGGGCAGGCGGCTGGCTACACCTTC.

This clone has just a few counts. CDR3 loop: CASSLDPDSGANVLTF. CDR3 in DNA: TGTGCCAGCAGCTTGGACCCAGACTCTGGGGCCAACGTCCTGACTTTC. The chain links TRBV5-4 to TRBJ2-6; no clear D. V was cut by 0 bases and J by 0 bases, with 7 bases left in between. This CDR3 comprises 16 residues. From germline, CDR1 is SGHNT and CDR2 YYREEE (reference sequence).